The clone carrying this TCR beta chain appeared many times. Antigen: not known. This entry is derived from a study of early T cells in non-severe SARS-CoV-2 infection. Background on the study: The study sequenced bulk RNA from unsorted whole blood, with chains unpaired.

General study points: The matching step, a VDJdb search, favored anti-spike CD8 responses and missed private and CD4 specificities.

The TCR library protocol attached unique molecular identifiers to the individual cDNA molecules. TCRdb re-derived calls from the 5' RACE reads in MiXCR, one entry per CDR3 protein. Here the sample spans tens of thousands of distinct CDR3 sequences, 6% to 8.5% being singletons. Trimming removed 4 bases from V and 11 bases from J, with 6 bases in between. The germline V gene has CDR1 MNHNY and CDR2 SVGAGI (reference sequence). CDR3 length: 10 amino acids. Sequenced sample: whole blood. The sequence was obtained from an adult who was a healthcare worker with PCR-confirmed SARS-CoV-2 infection or an uninfected control (not recorded which). This chain joins TRBV6-6 and TRBJ2-1, with D hard to call. CDR3 bases: TGTGCCAGCAGTTCCCCAAAGCAGTTCTTC. It encodes CASSSPKQFF.